A selection of T cell receptor beta chains follows, all from one sample in a study of preoperative IRX-2 immunotherapy in early breast cancer. Libraries were prepared by immunoSEQ multiplex PCR; TCRdb keeps only in-frame clonotypes and omits some of them. In the table there are 4,200 or so clones, about two thirds of which are singletons. Sequences were derived from tumor tissue, sampled after IRX-2 immunotherapy. The receptor set was obtained from a human donor with breast cancer. CDR3s include the opening cysteine and the closing phenylalanine or tryptophan. A D gene is named only where the DNA matches it firmly. Only part of the rows carry a size: once, few, many, or a class if the clone is expanded.

J gene | clone size | V gene | D gene | CDR3 protein | CDR3 DNA
TRBJ1-1 | large | TRBV29-1 | . | CSAAQQGTEAFF | TGCAGCGCGGCGCAACAGGGAACTGAAGCTTTCTTT
TRBJ1-2 | . | TRBV7-7 | TRBD1 | CASSQGVSFFYGYTF | TGTGCCAGCAGCCAGGGGGTCAGCTTTTTCTATGGCTACACCTTC
TRBJ2-2 | . | TRBV28 | . | CASSSPGAQSGELFF | TGTGCCAGCAGTTCCCCTGGGGCTCAGTCCGGGGAGCTGTTTTTT
TRBJ1-2 | . | TRBV12-5 | TRBD1 | CASTPRGGQGADYGYTF | TGTGCCAGCACCCCTCGTGGTGGACAGGGGGCGGACTATGGCTACACCTTC
TRBJ2-5 | . | TRBV19 | . | CASSLGGTVQETQYF | TGTGCCAGTAGTCTCGGCGGGACGGTGCAAGAGACCCAGTACTTC
TRBJ1-4 | large | TRBV19 | . | CASTSNEKLFF | TGTGCCAGTACCTCGAATGAAAAACTGTTTTTT
TRBJ2-3 | medium-sized | TRBV11-3 | TRBD2 | CASSLGGRARPDTQYF | TGTGCCAGCAGCTTAGGCGGGAGGGCCAGGCCAGATACGCAGTATTTT
TRBJ1-5 | . | TRBV19 | . | CASSTRGSSGNQPQHF | TGTGCCAGTAGTACCCGGGGAAGTTCGGGCAATCAGCCCCAGCATTTT
TRBJ2-1 | . | TRBV1 | . | CASSQEGWDEQFF | TGCGCCAGCAGCCAAGAGGGATGGGATGAGCAGTTCTTC
TRBJ1-2 | few | TRBV28 | . | CASSLPQGLPYGYTF | TGTGCCAGCAGTTTACCACAGGGACTCCCCTATGGCTACACCTTC
TRBJ2-3 | . | TRBV6-8 | . | CASSVDLGTDTQYF | TGTGCCAGCAGTGTAGATTTGGGCACAGATACGCAGTATTTT
TRBJ1-1 | . | TRBV6-8 | . | CASGEKGRNTEAFF | TGTGCCAGTGGGGAGAAGGGACGGAACACTGAAGCTTTCTTT
TRBJ2-2 | . | TRBV18 | TRBD2 | CASSQSGTFTGELFF | TGTGCCAGCTCACAAAGCGGGACCTTCACCGGGGAGCTGTTTTTT
TRBJ1-2 | . | TRBV1 | . | CASSQDGGNYGYTF | TGCGCCAGCAGCCAAGACGGGGGAAACTATGGCTACACCTTC
TRBJ2-1 | large | TRBV29-1 | TRBD2 | CSVEGWASGNNEQFF | TGCAGCGTTGAAGGTTGGGCTAGCGGGAACAATGAGCAGTTCTTC
TRBJ2-7 | . | TRBV7-2 | . | CASSFQGAYEQYF | TGTGCCAGCAGCTTCCAAGGGGCCTACGAGCAGTACTTC
TRBJ2-1 | . | TRBV9 | TRBD2 | CASSVVPSGSNEQFF | TGTGCCAGCAGCGTAGTCCCTAGCGGGAGCAATGAGCAGTTCTTC
TRBJ1-2 | . | TRBV15 | . | CATSGIELRDLLNYGYTF | TGTGCCACCAGCGGAATAGAACTCCGGGACCTGTTGAACTATGGCTACACCTTC
TRBJ1-5 | . | TRBV10-2 | . | CASSDGGLLPQHF | TGCGCCAGCAGTGACGGGGGGCTACTACCCCAGCATTTT
TRBJ1-1 | . | TRBV5-1 | . | CASSHGMKGASRGAFF | TGCGCCAGCAGCCATGGGATGAAAGGGGCCTCCCGTGGAGCTTTCTTT